The sequence of this T cell receptor (beta chain) was determined in a study of control samples from healthy donors and cancer patients. The protocol was immunoSEQ multiplex PCR, while the TCRdb copy is restricted to in-frame clones and leaves out a portion. The profile covers around 100,000 clones, with around 90% appearing a single time and approximately 3% taken by the ten largest. The germline V gene has CDR1 SQVTM and CDR2 ANQGSEA. The CDR3 sequence is 12 residues long. V lost 2 bases and J lost 4, with 8 bases in between. The sample comprised blood. The rearrangement joins TRBV29-1 to TRBJ2-5; D is unresolved. This TCR was recovered from a human donor in good health. The donor label of this sample is uncertain. CDR3 sequence: CSVEHLPETQYF. In nucleotides, the CDR3 is TGCAGCGTTGAACATTTACCAGAGACCCAGTACTTC.